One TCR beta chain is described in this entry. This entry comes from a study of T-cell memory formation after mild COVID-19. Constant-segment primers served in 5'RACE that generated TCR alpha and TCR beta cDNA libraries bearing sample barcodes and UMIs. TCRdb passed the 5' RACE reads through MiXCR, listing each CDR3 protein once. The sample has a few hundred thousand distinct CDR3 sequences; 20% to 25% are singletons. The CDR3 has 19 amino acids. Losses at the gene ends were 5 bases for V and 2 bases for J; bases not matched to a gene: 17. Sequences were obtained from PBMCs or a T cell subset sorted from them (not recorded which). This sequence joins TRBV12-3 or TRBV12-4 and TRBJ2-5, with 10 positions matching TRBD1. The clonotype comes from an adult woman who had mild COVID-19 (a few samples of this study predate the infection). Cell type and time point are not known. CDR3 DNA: TGTGCCAGCAGTCAAGGAAGGACAGGGGGGCGATGGTTACAAGAGACCCAGTACTTC. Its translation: CASSQGRTGGRWLQETQYF.